The entry below describes one T cell receptor beta chain. This sample is drawn from a study of blood T cell repertoires in COVID-19. Whole-study context: Whether acute or convalescent, the COVID-19 samples came from the United States, Italy and Spain. T cells, B-cell-depleted T cells, or PBMCs provided the cDNA or gDNA that served as material.

Germline CDR1 is SGHRS and CDR2 is YFSETQ. This CDR3 has 18 residues. With 3 bases clipped from V and 6 bases from J, the junction kept 16 bases outside the gene matches. Original data processing: Estimation of nucleated cell counts relied on the amplification of reference gene primers. Some clones are missing from TCRdb's copy, which holds only in-frame ones; the method was immunoSEQ multiplex PCR. The D gene and trimming were derived from the DNA, and the V and J assignments and clone size from that table. This table has approximately 71,000 clones, roughly 88% appearing once. The origin of this receptor is a human donor in a cohort sampled during active COVID-19. The gene calls are TRBV5-1 and TRBJ2-3, with TRBD1 matching 10 bases. The sample consisted of peripheral blood. CDR3 DNA sequence: TGCGCCAGCAGCTCTCTTCCCCTGGGACAGGGGACCCCCGATACGCAGTATTTT. Translated, it gives CASSSLPLGQGTPDTQYF.